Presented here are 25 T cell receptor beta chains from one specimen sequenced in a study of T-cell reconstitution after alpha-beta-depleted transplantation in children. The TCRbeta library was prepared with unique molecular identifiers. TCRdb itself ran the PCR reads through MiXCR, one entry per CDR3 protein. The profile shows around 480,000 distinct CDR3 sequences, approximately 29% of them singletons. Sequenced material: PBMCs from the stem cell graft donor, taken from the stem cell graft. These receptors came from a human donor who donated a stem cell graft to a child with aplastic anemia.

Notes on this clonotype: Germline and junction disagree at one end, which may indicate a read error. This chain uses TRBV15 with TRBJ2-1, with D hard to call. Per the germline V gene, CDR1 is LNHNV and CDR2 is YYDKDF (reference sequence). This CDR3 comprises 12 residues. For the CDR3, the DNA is TGTGCCACCAGCTCTCTCCGGGCCGACGCCAGCTTC. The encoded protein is CATSSLRADASF.

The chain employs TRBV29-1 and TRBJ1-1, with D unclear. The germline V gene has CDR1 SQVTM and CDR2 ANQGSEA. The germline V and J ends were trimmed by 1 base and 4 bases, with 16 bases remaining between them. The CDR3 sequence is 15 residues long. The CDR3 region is CSVEAPRLEFTEAFF. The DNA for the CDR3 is TGCAGCGTTGAAGCCCCCCGCTTGGAGTTCACTGAAGCTTTCTTT.

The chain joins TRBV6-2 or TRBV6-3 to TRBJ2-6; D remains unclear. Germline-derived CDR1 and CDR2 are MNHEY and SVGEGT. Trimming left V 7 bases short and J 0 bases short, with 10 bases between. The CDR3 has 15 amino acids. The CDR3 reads CASITPSSGANVLTF. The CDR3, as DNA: TGTGCCAGCATCACTCCAAGCTCTGGGGCCAACGTCCTGACTTTC.

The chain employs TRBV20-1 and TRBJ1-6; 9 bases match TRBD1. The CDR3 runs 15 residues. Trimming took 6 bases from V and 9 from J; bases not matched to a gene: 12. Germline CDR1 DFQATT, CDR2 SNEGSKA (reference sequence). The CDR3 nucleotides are TGCAGTGCAAGGGACAGGGAGGCAACAAGTTCACCCCTCCACTTT. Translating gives CSARDREATSSPLHF.

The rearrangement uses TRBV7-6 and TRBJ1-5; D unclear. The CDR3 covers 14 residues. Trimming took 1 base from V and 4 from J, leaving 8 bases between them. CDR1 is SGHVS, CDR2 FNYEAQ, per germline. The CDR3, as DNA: TGTGCCAGCAGCTTAGATACAGTAAATCAGCCCCAGCATTTT. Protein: CASSLDTVNQPQHF.

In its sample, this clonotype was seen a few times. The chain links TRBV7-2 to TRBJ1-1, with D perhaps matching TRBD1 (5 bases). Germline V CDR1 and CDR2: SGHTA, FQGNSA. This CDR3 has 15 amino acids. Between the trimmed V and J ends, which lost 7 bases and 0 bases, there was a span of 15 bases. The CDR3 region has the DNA TGTGCCAGCACCCTCGCAGGGCTACTGAACACTGAAGCTTTCTTT. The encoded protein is CASTLAGLLNTEAFF.

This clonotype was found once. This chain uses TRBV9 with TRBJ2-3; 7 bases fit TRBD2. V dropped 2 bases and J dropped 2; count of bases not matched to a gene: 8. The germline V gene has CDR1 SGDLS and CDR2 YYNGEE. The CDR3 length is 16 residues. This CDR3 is CASSVGAGTSTDTQYF. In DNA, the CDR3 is TGTGCCAGCAGCGTCGGAGCGGGGACCTCCACAGATACGCAGTATTTT.

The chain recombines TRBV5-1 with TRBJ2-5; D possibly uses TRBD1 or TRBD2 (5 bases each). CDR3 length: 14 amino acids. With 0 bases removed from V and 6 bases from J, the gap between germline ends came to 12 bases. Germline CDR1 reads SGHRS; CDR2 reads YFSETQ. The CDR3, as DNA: TGCGCCAGCAGCTTGGATCCGGGGCGGCAGACCCAGTACTTC. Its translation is CASSLDPGRQTQYF.

CDR3 in DNA: TGTGCCAGCAGCTTGGGTGGGCAAAGAGGCACTGAAGCTTTCTTT. Its protein is CASSLGGQRGTEAFF. The chain has TRBV5-5 and TRBJ1-1; the D is unclear. Germline V CDR1 and CDR2: SGHKS, YYEKEE (reference sequence). Deletions cut 0 bases from V and 4 bases from J, with 13 bases between. CDR3 length: 15 residues. Full variable domain (outside the CDR3, taken from reference TRBV5-5 and TRBJ1-1): DAGVTQSPTHLIKTRGQQVTLRCSPISGHKSVSWYQQVLGQGPQFIFQYYEKEERGRGNFPDRFSARQFPNYSSELNVNALLLGDSALYLCASSLGGQRGTEAFFGQGTRLTVV.

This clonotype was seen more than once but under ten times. For the CDR3, the DNA is TGTGCTAGTGGTTTTGGGGATAGCAATCAGCCCCAGCATTTT. It yields the protein CASGFGDSNQPQHF. This chain connects TRBV12-5 to TRBJ1-5; D uncertain. The CDR3 extends over 14 amino acids. Per the germline V gene, CDR1 is LGHNT and CDR2 is FRNRAP. The V end was cut by 3 bases, the J end by 0 bases, with 6 bases between. The variable domain in full, completed from reference TRBV12-5 and TRBJ1-5, reads DARVTQTPRHKVTEMGQEVTMRCQPILGHNTVFWYRQTMMQGLELLAYFRNRAPLDDSGMPKDRFSAEMPDATLATLKIQPSEPRDSAVYFCASGFGDSNQPQHFGDGTRLSIL.

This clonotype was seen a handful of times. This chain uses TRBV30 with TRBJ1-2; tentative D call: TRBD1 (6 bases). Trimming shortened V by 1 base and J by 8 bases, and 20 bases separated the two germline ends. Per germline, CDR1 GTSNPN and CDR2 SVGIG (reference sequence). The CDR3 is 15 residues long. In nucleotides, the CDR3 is TGTGCCTGGAGTGCTATCACGCCGGGACACTGGGGCTACACCTTC. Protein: CAWSAITPGHWGYTF. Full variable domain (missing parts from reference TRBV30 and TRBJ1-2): SQTIHQWPATLVQPVGSPLSLECTVEGTSNPNLYWYRQAAGRGLQLLFYSVGIGQISSEVPQNLSASRPQDRQFILSSKKLLLSDSGFYLCAWSAITPGHWGYTFGSGTRLTVV.

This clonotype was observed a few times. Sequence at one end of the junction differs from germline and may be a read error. Here the CDR3 DNA reads TGCGCCAGTAGCTTGAGAGCGGTCGCGAACACCGGGGAGCTGTTTTTT. The encoded protein is CASSLRAVANTGELFF. The chain joins TRBV5-1 to TRBJ2-2; maybe TRBD2 (5 bases). This CDR3 is built from 16 residues. Germline V gene sequence: CDR1 SGHRS, CDR2 YFSETQ.

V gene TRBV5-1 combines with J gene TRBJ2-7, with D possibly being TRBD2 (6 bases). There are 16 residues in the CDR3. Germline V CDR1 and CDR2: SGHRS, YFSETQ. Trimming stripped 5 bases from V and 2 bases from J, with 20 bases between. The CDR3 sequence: CASSLDGTGPPYEQYF. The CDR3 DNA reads TGCGCCAGCAGTTTAGATGGGACTGGGCCTCCCTACGAGCAGTACTTC.

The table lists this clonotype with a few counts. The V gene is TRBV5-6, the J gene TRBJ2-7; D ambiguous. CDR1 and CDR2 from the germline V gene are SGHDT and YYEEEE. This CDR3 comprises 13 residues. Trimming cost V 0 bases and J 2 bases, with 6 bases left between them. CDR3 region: CASSLGKPYEQYF. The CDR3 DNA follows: TGTGCCAGCAGCTTGGGTAAACCCTACGAGCAGTACTTC. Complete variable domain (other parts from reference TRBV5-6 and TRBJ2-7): DAGVTQSPTHLIKTRGQQVTLRCSPKSGHDTVSWYQQALGQGPQFIFQYYEEEERQRGNFPDRFSGHQFPNYSSELNVNALLLGDSALYLCASSLGKPYEQYFGPGTRLTVT.

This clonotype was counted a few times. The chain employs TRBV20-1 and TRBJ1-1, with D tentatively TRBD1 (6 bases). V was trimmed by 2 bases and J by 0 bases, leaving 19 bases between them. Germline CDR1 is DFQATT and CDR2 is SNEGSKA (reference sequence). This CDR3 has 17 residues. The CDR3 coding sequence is TGCAGTGCTAGAAGAGATAGGTCAGGGGCACTGAACACTGAAGCTTTCTTT. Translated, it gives CSARRDRSGALNTEAFF.

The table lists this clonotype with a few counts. CDR3 region: CASSQQGPVDTQYF. DNA of the CDR3: TGTGCCAGCAGCCAACAAGGACCGGTGGATACGCAGTATTTT. V and J are TRBV5-4 and TRBJ2-3; D gene ambiguous. Trimming stripped 4 bases from V and 6 bases from J, with 15 bases between. The germline V gene encodes CDR1 SGHNT and CDR2 YYREEE (reference sequence). The CDR3 covers 14 residues. The whole variable domain, remainder taken from reference TRBV5-4 and TRBJ2-3, is ETGVTQSPTHLIKTRGQQVTLRCSSQSGHNTVSWYQQALGQGPQFIFQYYREEENGRGNFPPRFSGLQFPNYSSELNVNALELDDSALYLCASSQQGPVDTQYFGPGTRLTVL.

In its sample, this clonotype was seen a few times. CDR3 sequence (DNA): TGTGCCAGTACTGTATCCGGGACAGGGCCATACGAGCAGTACTTC. Its translation: CASTVSGTGPYEQYF. The chain is built from TRBV12-3 or TRBV12-4 and TRBJ2-7; 9 nucleotides match TRBD1. The CDR3 spans 15 residues. The junction had 13 bases not matched to a gene; V was cut back by 9 bases and J by 4 bases.

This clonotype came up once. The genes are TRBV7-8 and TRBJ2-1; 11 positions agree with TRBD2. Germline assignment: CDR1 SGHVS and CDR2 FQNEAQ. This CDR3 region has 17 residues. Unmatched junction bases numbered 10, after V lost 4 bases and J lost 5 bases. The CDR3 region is CASSSLAGGPRNNEQFF. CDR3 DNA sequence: TGTGCCAGCAGCTCATTAGCGGGAGGGCCTCGGAACAATGAGCAGTTCTTC.

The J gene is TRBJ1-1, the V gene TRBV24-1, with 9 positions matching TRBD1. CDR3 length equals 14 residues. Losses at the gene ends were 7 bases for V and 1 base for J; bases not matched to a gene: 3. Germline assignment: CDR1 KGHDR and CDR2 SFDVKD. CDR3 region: CATRPGQGNTEAFF. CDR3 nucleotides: TGTGCCACCAGGCCGGGACAGGGGAACACTGAAGCTTTCTTT.

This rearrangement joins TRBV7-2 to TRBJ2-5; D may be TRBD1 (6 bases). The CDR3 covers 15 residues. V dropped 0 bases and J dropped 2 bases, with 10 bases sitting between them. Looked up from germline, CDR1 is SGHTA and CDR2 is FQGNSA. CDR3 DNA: TGTGCCAGCAGCTTAGCGGCAGGGGAGCAAGAGACCCAGTACTTC. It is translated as CASSLAAGEQETQYF.

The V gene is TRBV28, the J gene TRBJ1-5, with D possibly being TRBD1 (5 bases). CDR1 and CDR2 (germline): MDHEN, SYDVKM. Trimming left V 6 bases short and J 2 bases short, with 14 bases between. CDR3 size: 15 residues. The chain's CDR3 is CASSYQGSRNQPQHF. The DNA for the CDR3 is TGTGCCAGCAGCTACCAGGGCTCTCGCAATCAGCCCCAGCATTTT. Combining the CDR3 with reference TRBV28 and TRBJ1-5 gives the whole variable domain DVKVTQSSRYLVKRTGEKVFLECVQDMDHENMFWYRQDPGLGLRLIYFSYDVKMKEKGDIPEGYSVSREKKERFSLILESASTNQTSMYLCASSYQGSRNQPQHFGDGTRLSIL.

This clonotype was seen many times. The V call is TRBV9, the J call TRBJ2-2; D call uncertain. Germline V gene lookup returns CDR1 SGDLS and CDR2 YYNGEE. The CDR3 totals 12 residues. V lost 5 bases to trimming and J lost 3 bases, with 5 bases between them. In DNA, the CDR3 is TGTGCCAGCAGTGCCCACACCGGGGAGCTGTTTTTT. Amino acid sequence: CASSAHTGELFF.

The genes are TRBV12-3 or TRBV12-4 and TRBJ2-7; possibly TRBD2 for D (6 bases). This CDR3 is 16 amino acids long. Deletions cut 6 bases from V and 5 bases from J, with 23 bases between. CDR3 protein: CASSYYTSSPFHEQYF. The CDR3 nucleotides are TGTGCCAGCAGCTACTATACTAGCTCCCCTTTCCACGAGCAGTACTTC.

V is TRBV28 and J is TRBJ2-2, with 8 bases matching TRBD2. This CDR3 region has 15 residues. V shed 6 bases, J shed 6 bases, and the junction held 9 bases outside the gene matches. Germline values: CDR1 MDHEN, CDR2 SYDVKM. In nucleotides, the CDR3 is TGTGCCAGCAGGGTGGCTAGCGGGTTCCCCGGGGAGCTGTTTTTT. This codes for CASRVASGFPGELFF.

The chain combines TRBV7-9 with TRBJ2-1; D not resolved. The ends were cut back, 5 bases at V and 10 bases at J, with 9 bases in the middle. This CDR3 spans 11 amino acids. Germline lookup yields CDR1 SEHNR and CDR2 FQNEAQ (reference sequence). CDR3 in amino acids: CASSLSQEQFF. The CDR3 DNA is TGTGCCAGCAGCCTCAGTCAGGAGCAGTTCTTC. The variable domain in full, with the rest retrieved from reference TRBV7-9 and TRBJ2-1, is DTGVSQNPRHKITKRGQNVTFRCDPISEHNRLYWYRQTLGQGPEFLTYFQNEAQLEKSRLLSDRFSAERPKGSFSTLEIQRTEQGDSAMYLCASSLSQEQFFGPGTRLTVL.